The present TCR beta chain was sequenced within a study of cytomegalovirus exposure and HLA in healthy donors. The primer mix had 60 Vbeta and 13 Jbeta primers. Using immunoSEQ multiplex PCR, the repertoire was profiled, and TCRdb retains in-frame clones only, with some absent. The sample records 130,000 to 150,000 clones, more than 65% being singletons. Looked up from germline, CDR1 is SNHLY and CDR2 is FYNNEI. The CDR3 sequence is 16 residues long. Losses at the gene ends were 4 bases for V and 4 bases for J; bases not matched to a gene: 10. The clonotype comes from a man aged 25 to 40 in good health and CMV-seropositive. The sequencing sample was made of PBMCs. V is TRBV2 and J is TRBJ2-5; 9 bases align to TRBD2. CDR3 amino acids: CASSVRSRGGRETQYF. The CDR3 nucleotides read TGTGCCAGCAGTGTCCGGTCGCGGGGGGGCCGAGAGACCCAGTACTTC. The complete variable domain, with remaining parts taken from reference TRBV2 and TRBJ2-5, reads EPEVTQTPSHQVTQMGQEVILRCVPISNHLYFYWYRQILGQKVEFLVSFYNNEISEKSEIFDDQFSVERPDGSNFTLKIRSTKLEDSAMYFCASSVRSRGGRETQYFGPGTRLLVL.